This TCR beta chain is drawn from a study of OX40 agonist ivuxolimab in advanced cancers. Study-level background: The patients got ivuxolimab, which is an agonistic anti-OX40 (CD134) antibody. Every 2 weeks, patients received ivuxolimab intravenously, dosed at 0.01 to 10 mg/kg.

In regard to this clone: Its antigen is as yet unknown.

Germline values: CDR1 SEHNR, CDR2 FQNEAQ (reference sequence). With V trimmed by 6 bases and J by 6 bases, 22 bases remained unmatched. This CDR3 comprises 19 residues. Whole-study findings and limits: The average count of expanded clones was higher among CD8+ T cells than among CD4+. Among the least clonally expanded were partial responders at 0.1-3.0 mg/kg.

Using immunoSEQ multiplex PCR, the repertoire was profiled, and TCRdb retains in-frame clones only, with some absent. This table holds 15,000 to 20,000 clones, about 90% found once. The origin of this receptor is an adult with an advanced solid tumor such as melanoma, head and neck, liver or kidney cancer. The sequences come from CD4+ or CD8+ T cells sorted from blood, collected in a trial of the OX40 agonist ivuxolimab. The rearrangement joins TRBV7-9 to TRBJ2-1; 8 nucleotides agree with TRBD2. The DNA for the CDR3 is TGTGCCAGCAGACTACTAGCGGCGGAGGTCCTCTCCACTTCCAATGAGCAGTTCTTC. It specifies CASRLLAAEVLSTSNEQFF. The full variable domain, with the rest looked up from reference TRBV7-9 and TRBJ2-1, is DTGVSQNPRHKITKRGQNVTFRCDPISEHNRLYWYRQTLGQGPEFLTYFQNEAQLEKSRLLSDRFSAERPKGSFSTLEIQRTEQGDSAMYLCASRLLAAEVLSTSNEQFFGPGTRLTVL.